This note documents a single T cell receptor beta chain sequence. This entry comes from a study of Graves' ophthalmopathy and Graves' hyperthyroidism. The authors amplified TCR beta CDR3 regions, and they did so from RNA transcripts for repertoire sequencing. RT-PCR was first run with HTBI primers, then multiplex PCR in a second round. TCRdb independently ran MiXCR on the multiplex PCR reads; one entry per CDR3 protein. The sample yields hundreds of thousands of distinct CDR3 sequences, just over 40% seen once. The CDR3 spans 14 residues. Germline lookup yields CDR1 MGHDK and CDR2 SYGVNS. V dropped 2 bases and J dropped 3 bases, with 10 bases sitting between them.

Sequenced material: peripheral blood. The chain has TRBV25-1 and TRBJ1-2; D gene unclear. This TCR came from an adult man with Graves' ophthalmopathy. The CDR3: CASSEGGVHYGYTF. The CDR3 DNA is TGTGCCAGCAGTGAAGGTGGTGTACACTATGGCTACACCTTC.